This T cell receptor beta chain stems from a study of blood T cell repertoires in COVID-19. Across the whole study: Researchers got acute and convalescent COVID-19 samples from the United States, Italy and Spain. PBMCs, B-cell-depleted T cells, or T cells were the source of the cDNA or gDNA that made up the material.

This clone was observed a single time. Study processing details: Using reference gene primer amplification, nucleated cell counts were estimated. Assay: immunoSEQ multiplex PCR; the TCRdb copy retains only in-frame clones and omits some. V and J calls and clone size are copied from that table; D and trimming were computed from the DNA. The table lists around 250,000 clones, around 84% of them singletons. Symptom resolution, clearance, or two negative PCRs marked the recovered donors of Cohort 3. Germline V gene data show CDR1 as ENHRY and CDR2 as SYGVKD. J was trimmed by 1 base and V by 0 bases; bases with no gene match: 6. This CDR3 spans 16 amino acids.

This sequence was found in a man in his late teens or twenties who had recovered from COVID-19. The V call is TRBV10-3, the J call TRBJ2-7, with 7 nucleotides matching TRBD1. The sequenced sample consisted of PBMCs or T cells enriched from blood (not recorded which). Written as DNA, the CDR3 is TGTGCCATCAGTGAGTCAACTCAGGGGGTATCCTACGAGCAGTACTTC. Its protein product is CAISESTQGVSYEQYF.